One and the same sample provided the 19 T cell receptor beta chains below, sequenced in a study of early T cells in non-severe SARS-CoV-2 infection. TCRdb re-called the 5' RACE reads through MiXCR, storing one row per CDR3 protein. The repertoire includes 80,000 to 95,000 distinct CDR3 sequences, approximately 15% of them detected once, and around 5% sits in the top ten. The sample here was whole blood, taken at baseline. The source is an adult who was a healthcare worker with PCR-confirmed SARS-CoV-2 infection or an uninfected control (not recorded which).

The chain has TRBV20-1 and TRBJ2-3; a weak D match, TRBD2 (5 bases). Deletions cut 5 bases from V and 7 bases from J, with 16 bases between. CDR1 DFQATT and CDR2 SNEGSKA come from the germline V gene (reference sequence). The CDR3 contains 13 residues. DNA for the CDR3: TGCAGTGCTCCTACCCCGGAGGTATATACGCAGTATTTT. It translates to CSAPTPEVYTQYF.

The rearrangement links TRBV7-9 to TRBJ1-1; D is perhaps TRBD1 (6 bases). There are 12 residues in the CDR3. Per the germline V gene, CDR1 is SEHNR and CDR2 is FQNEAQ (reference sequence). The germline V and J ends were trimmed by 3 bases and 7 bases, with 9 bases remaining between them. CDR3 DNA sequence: TGTGCCAGCAGCTTGGGGGCCGGTGAAGCTTTCTTT. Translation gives CASSLGAGEAFF.

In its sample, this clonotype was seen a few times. In DNA, the CDR3 is TGCAGTGCTAGACTGGGACATCCGAACACTGAAGCTTTCTTT. This sequence encodes CSARLGHPNTEAFF. The J gene is TRBJ1-1, the V gene TRBV20-1; perhaps TRBD1 as D (6 bases). The CDR3 spans 14 residues. CDR1 and CDR2 from the germline V gene are DFQATT and SNEGSKA (reference sequence). Trimming shortened V by 2 bases and J by 1 base, and 11 bases separated the two germline ends.

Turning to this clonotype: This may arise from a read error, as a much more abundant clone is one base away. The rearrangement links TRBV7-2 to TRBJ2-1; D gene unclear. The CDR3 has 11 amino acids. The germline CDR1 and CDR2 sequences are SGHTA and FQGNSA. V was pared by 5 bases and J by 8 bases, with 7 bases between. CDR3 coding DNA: TGTGCCAGCAGCGTCCTCGATGAGCAGTTCTTC. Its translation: CASSVLDEQFF.

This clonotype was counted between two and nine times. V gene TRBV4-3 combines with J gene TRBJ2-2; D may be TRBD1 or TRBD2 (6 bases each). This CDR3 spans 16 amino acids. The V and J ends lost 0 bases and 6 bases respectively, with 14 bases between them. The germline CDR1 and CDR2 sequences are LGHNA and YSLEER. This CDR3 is CASSQEGGILSGELFF. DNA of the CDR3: TGCGCCAGCAGCCAAGAGGGGGGCATCCTTTCCGGGGAGCTGTTTTTT.

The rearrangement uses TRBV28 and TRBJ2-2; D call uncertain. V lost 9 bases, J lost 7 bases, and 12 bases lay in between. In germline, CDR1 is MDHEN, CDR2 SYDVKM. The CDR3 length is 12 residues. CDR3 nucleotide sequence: TGTGCCAGTAGTCGCTCCAACGGGGAGCTGTTTTTT. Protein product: CASSRSNGELFF.

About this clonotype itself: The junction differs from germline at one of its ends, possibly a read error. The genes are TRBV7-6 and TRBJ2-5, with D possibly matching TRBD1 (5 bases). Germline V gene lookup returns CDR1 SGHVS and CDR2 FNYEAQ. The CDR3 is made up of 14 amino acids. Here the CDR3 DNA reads TGTGCCAGCAGCTTAGACAGGCTTGAAGACACCCAGTACTTC. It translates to CASSLDRLEDTQYF.

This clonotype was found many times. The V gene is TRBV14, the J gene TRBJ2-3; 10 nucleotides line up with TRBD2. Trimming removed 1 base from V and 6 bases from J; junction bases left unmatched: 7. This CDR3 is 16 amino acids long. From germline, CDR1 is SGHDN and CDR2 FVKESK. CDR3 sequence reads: CASSQVGLAGADTQYF. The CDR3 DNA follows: TGTGCCAGCAGCCAAGTTGGGCTAGCGGGAGCGGATACGCAGTATTTT.

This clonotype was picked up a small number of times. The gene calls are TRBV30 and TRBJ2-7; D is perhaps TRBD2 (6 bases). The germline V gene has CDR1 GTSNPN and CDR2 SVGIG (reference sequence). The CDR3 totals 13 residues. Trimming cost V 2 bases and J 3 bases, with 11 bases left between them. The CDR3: CAWSPTSHYEQYF. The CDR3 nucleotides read TGTGCCTGGAGTCCAACTAGCCACTACGAGCAGTACTTC.

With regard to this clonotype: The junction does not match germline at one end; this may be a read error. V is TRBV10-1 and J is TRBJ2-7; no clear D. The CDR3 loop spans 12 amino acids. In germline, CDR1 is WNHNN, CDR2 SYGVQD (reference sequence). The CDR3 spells CTSLPGCYEQYF. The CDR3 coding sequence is TGCACCAGCCTACCTGGGTGCTACGAGCAGTACTTC.

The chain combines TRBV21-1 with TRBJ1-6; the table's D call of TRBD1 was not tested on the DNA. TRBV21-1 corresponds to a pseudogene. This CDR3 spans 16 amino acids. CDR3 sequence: CASRRVGDRGNSPLHF. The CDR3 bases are TGTGCCAGCAGGCGTGTCGGCGACAGGGGAAATTCACCCCTCCACTTT.

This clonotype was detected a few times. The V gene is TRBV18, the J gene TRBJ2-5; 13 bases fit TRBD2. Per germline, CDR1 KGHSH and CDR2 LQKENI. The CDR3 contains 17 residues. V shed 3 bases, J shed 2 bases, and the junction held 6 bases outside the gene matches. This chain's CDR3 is CASSPRTSGSRQETQYF. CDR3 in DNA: TGTGCCAGCTCACCGCGGACTAGCGGGAGTCGGCAAGAGACCCAGTACTTC. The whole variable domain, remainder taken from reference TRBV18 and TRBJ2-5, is NAGVMQNPRHLVRRRGQEARLRCSPMKGHSHVYWYRQLPEEGLKFMVYLQKENIIDESGMPKERFSAEFPKEGPSILRIQQVVRGDSAAYFCASSPRTSGSRQETQYFGPGTRLLVL.

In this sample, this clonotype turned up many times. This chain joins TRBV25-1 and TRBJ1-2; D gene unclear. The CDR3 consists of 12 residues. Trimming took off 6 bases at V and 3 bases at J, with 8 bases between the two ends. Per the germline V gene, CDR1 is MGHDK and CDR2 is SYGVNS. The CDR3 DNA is TGTGCCAGCAGGGTTGGTGACTATGGCTACACCTTC. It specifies CASRVGDYGYTF.

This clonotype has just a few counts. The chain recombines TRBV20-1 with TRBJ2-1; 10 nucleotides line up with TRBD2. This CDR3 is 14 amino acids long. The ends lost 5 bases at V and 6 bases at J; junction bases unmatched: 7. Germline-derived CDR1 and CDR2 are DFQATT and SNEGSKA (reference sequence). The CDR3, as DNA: TGCAGTGCTCCCGTACTAGCGGGAATCAATGAGCAGTTCTTC. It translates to CSAPVLAGINEQFF.

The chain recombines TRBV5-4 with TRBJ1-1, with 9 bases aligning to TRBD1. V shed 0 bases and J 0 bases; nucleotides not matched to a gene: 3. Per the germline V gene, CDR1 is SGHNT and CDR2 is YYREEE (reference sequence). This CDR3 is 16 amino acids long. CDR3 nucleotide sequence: TGTGCCAGCAGCTTGGGAGGGACAGGGATGAACACTGAAGCTTTCTTT. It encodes CASSLGGTGMNTEAFF. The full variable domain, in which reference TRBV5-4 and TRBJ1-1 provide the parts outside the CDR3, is ETGVTQSPTHLIKTRGQQVTLRCSSQSGHNTVSWYQQALGQGPQFIFQYYREEENGRGNFPPRFSGLQFPNYSSELNVNALELDDSALYLCASSLGGTGMNTEAFFGQGTRLTVV.

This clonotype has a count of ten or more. The CDR3 sequence: CATGGGQRSSYNEQFF. In DNA, the CDR3 is TGTGCCACCGGCGGGGGGCAAAGATCCTCCTACAATGAGCAGTTCTTC. This chain connects TRBV24-1 to TRBJ2-1; 8 nucleotides line up with TRBD2. The CDR3 is 16 amino acids. J lost 0 bases, V lost 9 bases, and 9 bases had no gene match. Germline V lookup: CDR1 KGHDR, CDR2 SFDVKD.

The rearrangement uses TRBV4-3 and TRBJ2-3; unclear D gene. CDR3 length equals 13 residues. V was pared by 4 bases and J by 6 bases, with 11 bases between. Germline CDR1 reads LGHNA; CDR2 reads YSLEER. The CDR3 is CASSPLNADTQYF. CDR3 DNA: TGCGCCAGCAGCCCTTTAAATGCCGATACGCAGTATTTT.

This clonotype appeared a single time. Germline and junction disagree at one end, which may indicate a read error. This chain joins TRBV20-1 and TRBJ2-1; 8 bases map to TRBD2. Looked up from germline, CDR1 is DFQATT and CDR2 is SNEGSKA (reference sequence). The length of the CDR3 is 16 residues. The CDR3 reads CSAREAGGLNVDELFF. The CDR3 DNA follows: TGCAGTGCTAGAGAGGCGGGAGGATTAAATGTTGATGAGCTGTTCTTC.

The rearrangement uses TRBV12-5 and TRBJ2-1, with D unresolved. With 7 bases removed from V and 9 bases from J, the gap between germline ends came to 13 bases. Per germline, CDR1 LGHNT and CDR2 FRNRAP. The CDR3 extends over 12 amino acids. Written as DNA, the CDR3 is TGTGCTAGTGCCTTGGGCCTAAGTGAGCAGTTCTTC. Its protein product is CASALGLSEQFF.